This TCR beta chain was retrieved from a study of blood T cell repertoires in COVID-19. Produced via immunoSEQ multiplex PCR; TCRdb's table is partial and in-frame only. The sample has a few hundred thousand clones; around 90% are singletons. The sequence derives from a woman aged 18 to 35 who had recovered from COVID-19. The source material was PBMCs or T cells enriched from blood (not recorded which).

DNA for the CDR3: TGCGCCAGCAGGAAGGACAGGGCCACCTACGAGCAGTACTTC. Translated: CASRKDRATYEQYF. The chain couples TRBV5-1 to TRBJ2-7, with TRBD1 matching 8 bases. J was trimmed by 2 bases and V by 5 bases; bases with no gene match: 6. In germline, CDR1 is SGHRS, CDR2 YFSETQ. The CDR3 loop spans 14 amino acids.